This T cell receptor (beta chain) stems from a study of blood T cells in healthy people across ages. A sample-barcoded 5' primer and a J-beta primer mix were used in a second PCR of roughly 6 to 11 cycles. A tag from a template-switch adaptor with 12 random nucleotides marked each cDNA molecule. TCRdb redid the calling of the 5' RACE reads with MiXCR, one entry per CDR3 protein. The profile shows hundreds of thousands of distinct CDR3 sequences, approximately 59% of them singletons. Specimen: blood. The sequence was obtained from a man in his sixties in good health.

DNA of the CDR3: TGTGCCAGCAGCTTGGACAAACTGTACGAGCAGTACTTC. It specifies CASSLDKLYEQYF. The chain combines TRBV7-8 with TRBJ2-1, with D possibly matching TRBD1 (5 bases). The J call may not be correct, given that the DNA end is closer to TRBJ2-7. The CDR3 covers 13 residues. CDR1 SGHVS and CDR2 FQNEAQ come from the germline V gene.